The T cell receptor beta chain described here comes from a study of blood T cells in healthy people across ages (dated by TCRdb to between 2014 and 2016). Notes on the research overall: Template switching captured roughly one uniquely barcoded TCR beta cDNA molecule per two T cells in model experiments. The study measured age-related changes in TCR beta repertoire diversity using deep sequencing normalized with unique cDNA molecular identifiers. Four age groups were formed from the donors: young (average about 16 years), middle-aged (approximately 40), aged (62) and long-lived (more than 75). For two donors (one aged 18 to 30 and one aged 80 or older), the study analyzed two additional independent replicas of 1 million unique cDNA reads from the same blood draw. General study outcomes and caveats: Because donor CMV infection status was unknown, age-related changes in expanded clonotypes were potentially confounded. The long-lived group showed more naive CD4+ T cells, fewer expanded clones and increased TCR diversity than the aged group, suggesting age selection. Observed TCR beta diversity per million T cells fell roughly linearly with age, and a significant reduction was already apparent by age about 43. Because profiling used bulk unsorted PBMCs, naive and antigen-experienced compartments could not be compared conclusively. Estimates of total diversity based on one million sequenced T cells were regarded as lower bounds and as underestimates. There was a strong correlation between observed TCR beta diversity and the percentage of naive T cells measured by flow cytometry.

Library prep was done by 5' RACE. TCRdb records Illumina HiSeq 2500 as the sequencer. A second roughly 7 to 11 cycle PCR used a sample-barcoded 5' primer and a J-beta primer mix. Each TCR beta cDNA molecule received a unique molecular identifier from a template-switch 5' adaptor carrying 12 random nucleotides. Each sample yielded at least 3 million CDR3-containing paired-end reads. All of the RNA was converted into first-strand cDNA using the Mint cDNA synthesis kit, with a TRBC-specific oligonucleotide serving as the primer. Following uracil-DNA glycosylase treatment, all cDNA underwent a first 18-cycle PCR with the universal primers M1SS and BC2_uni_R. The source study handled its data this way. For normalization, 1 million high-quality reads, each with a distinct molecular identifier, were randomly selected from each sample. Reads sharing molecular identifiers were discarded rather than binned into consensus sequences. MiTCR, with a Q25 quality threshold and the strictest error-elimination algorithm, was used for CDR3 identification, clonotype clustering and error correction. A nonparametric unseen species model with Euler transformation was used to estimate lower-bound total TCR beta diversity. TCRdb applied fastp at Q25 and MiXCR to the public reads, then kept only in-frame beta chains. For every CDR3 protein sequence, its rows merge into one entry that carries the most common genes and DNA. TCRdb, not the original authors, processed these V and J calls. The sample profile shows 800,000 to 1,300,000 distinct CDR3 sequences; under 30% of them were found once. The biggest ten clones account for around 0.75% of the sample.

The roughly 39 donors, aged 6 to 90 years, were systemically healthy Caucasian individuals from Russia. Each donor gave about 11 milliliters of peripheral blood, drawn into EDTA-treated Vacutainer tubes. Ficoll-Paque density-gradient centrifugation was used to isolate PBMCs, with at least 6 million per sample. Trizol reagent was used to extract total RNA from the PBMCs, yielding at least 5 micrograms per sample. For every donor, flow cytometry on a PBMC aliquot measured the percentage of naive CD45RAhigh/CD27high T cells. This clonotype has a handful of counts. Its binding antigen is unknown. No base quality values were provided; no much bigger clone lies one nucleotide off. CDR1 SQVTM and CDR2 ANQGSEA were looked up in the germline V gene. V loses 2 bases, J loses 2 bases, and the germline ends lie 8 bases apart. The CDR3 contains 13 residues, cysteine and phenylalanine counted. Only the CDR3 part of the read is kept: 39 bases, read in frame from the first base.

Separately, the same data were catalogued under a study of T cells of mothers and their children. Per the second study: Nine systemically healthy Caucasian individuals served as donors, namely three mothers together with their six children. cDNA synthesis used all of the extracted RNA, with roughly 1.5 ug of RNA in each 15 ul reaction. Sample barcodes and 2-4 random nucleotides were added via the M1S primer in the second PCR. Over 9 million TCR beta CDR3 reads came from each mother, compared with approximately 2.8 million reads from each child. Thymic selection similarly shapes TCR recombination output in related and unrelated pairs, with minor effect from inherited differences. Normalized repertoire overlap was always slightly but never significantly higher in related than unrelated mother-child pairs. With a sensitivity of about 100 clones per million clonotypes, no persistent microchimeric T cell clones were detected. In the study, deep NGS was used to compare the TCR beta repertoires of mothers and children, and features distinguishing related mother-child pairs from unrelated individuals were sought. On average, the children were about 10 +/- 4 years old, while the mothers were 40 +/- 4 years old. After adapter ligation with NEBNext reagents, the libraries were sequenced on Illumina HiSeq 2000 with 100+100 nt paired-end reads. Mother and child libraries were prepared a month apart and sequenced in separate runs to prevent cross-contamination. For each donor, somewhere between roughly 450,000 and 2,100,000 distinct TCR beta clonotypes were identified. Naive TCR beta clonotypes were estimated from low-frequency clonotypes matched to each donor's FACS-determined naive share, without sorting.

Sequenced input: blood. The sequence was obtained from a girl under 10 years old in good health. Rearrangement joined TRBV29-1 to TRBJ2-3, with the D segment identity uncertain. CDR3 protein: CSVEPLNTDTQYF. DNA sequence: TGCAGCGTTGAACCCCTGAACACAGATACGCAGTATTTT.